This TCR beta chain was identified in a study of human T cells and chemical hapten exposure. Study summary: Sensitization applied 2% DPC to about 2 cm by about 2 cm of upper inner arm skin.

CDR3 size: 15 residues. J gave up 3 bases and V 2 bases, and 3 bases lay outside the gene matches. Germline V CDR1 and CDR2: MNHEY, SVGAGI. On this clonotype: Antigen: not known.

One entry per CDR3 protein, called by TCRdb with MiXCR from the RACE reads. The table records approximately 350,000 distinct CDR3 sequences, under 6.5% of them present only once. Overall study findings and caveats: The number of TCRs over 1 in 1000 frequency stayed unchanged after DPC. In comparison with controls, expanded TCRs gave rise to a significantly larger number of large CDR3 similarity clusters.

Time point given: patch test 2, 6 weeks after DPC sensitization. Treatment in this sample: therapeutic diphenylcyclopropenone sensitization with weekly scalp DPC. The chain recombines TRBV6-5 with TRBJ2-3; 9 bases are a match to TRBD2. The clonotype originates from a woman in her late teens or twenties with alopecia areata. Some clones in this sample may be carry-over from other donors' samples. Sequencing used whole blood, obtained in connection with sensitization to the hapten diphenylcyclopropenone (DPC). DNA for the CDR3: TGTGCCAGCAGTTACAGGCTAGCGGGGACAGATACGCAGTATTTT. Translated, it gives CASSYRLAGTDTQYF.